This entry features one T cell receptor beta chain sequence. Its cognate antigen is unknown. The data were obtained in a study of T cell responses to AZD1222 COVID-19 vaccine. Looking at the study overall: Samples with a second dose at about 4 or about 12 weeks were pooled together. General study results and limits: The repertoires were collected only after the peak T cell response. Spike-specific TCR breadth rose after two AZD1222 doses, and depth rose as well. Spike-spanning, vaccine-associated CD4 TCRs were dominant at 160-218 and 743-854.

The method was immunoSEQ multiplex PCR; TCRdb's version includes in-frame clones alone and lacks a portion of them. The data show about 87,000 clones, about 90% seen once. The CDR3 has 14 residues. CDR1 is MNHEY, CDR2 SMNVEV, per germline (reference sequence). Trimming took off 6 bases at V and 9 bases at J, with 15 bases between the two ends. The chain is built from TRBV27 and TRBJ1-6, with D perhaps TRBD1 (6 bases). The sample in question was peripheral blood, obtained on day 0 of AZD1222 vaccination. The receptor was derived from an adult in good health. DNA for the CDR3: TGTGCCAGCAGCATCGCCAGGGGAGGTTCACCCCTCCACTTT. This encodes CASSIARGGSPLHF.